Sequencing of this T cell receptor (beta chain) was carried out in a study of CD8+CD57+ T cells in acquired aplastic anemia. Whole-study context: The DNA of sorted CD4+ and CD8+ cells averaged roughly 3.2 ug.

In the case of this clonotype: Its antigen is unknown.

The template used for profiling TCR beta VDJ and CDR3 was genomic DNA. One entry per CDR3 protein, called by TCRdb with MiXCR from the reads. The profile shows about 210,000 distinct CDR3 sequences, over 60% of them singletons. V lost 6 bases, J lost 0 bases, and 12 bases lay in between. Germline V gene lookup returns CDR1 DFQATT and CDR2 SNEGSKA (reference sequence). CDR3 size: 13 residues. Study conclusions and caveats: Patients and controls shared 25 to 30 CD8+ CDR3 sequences, which appeared highly expressed in patients and within their immunodominant clones.

This TCR came from a human donor in good health. The sequenced material came from sorted CD4+, CD8+, or CD8+CD57+ T cells (not recorded which) from PBMCs. The rearrangement joins TRBV20-1 to TRBJ2-7, with D unclear. The CDR3 reads CSAKTGSSYEQYF. DNA of the CDR3: TGCAGTGCAAAGACCGGTAGCTCCTACGAGCAGTACTTC.